These 21 T cell receptor beta chains originate from one sample sequenced in a study of OX40 agonist ivuxolimab in advanced cancers. The repertoire was sequenced with immunoSEQ multiplex PCR; TCRdb's copy has only in-frame clones and lacks some. The data hold tens of thousands of clones, with around 79% observed a single time. The source material was CD4+ or CD8+ T cells sorted from blood, sampled in a trial of the OX40 agonist ivuxolimab. The receptor set was obtained from an adult with an advanced solid tumor such as melanoma, head and neck, liver or kidney cancer.

J is TRBJ2-3 and V is TRBV5-4; D is unresolved. The germline V gene encodes CDR1 SGHNT and CDR2 YYREEE (reference sequence). V lost 0 bases and J 0 bases, leaving 11 bases between the germline ends. This CDR3 contains 16 residues. In DNA form, the CDR3 reads TGTGCCAGCAGCTTGGAGGGCGGCCTCAGCACAGATACGCAGTATTTT. Residues: CASSLEGGLSTDTQYF.

The chain uses TRBV5-5 and TRBJ1-1, with 8 bases identical to TRBD1. Germline V gene data show CDR1 as SGHKS and CDR2 as YYEKEE (reference sequence). The CDR3 is 15 residues long. V lost 2 bases and J lost 5; bases outside the gene matches: 8. The CDR3 region has the DNA TGTGCCAGCAGCTTTTCCGGGACAGGCTCTACTGAAGCTTTCTTT. It translates to CASSFSGTGSTEAFF.

V and J are TRBV7-2 and TRBJ2-1; D unresolved. V dropped 5 bases and J dropped 8 bases, with 10 bases sitting between them. Germline loops: CDR1 SGHTA, CDR2 FQGNSA. The CDR3 length is 12 residues. The CDR3, as DNA: TGTGCCAGCAGCCCCGGCGGATATGAGCAGTTCTTC. This codes for CASSPGGYEQFF.

The chain joins TRBV7-3 to TRBJ1-1, with D unclear. CDR1 and CDR2 from the germline V gene are SGHTA and FQGTGA. There are 13 residues in the CDR3. The V end was cut by 5 bases, the J end by 0 bases, with 7 bases between. The CDR3 is CASSLYMNTEAFF. The CDR3 nucleotides read TGTGCCAGCAGCCTCTATATGAACACTGAAGCTTTCTTT.

This chain uses TRBV30 with TRBJ2-1, with TRBD1 matching over 10 bases. V was pared by 4 bases and J by 6 bases, with 9 bases of the junction left unmatched. In germline, CDR1 is GTSNPN, CDR2 SVGIG (reference sequence). This CDR3 is built from 15 residues. CDR3 coding DNA: TGTGCCTGGACCACCGGGACAGGGGATCGCAATGAGCAGTTCTTC. Amino acids: CAWTTGTGDRNEQFF.

V gene TRBV7-3 combines with J gene TRBJ2-1, with 9 nucleotides matching TRBD2. There are 16 residues in the CDR3. Germline CDR1 is SGHTA and CDR2 is FQGTGA. Germline trimming cut 3 bases from V and 4 bases from J; bases unmatched to any gene: 7. The CDR3 DNA reads as TGTGCCAGCAGCTTCACCGGGACTAGCAGGTACAATGAGCAGTTCTTC. Its protein product is CASSFTGTSRYNEQFF.

The chain combines TRBV5-4 with TRBJ2-7; tentative D call: TRBD2 (6 bases). The CDR3 loop spans 15 amino acids. V was cut by 2 bases and J by 5 bases, with 17 bases left in between. CDR1 is SGHNT and CDR2 is YYREEE in the germline V gene (reference sequence). The CDR3 region is CASSFASGFPDEQYF. DNA of the CDR3: TGTGCCAGCAGCTTCGCCAGCGGGTTCCCCGACGAGCAGTACTTC.

CDR3 in DNA: TGCGCCAGCAGCCGTAAAACTAGCGGGGGGGCTCATTACGAGCAGTACTTC. As protein: CASSRKTSGGAHYEQYF. The chain joins TRBV5-1 to TRBJ2-7; 13 positions match TRBD2. Germline loops: CDR1 SGHRS, CDR2 YFSETQ. This CDR3 spans 17 amino acids. V lost 4 bases to trimming and J lost 4 bases; unmatched junction nucleotides: 11. The full variable domain, rest sourced from reference TRBV5-1 and TRBJ2-7, is KAGVTQTPRYLIKTRGQQVTLSCSPISGHRSVSWYQQTPGQGLQFLFEYFSETQRNKGNFPGRFSGRQFSNSRSEMNVSTLELGDSALYLCASSRKTSGGAHYEQYFGPGTRLTVT.

This chain links TRBV10-1 with TRBJ2-3; D is unclear. V was clipped by 2 bases and J by 4 bases, with 4 bases between them. The germline gives CDR1 WNHNN, CDR2 SYGVQD (reference sequence). This CDR3 spans 12 amino acids. In DNA form, the CDR3 reads TGCGCCAGCAGTGAGGGGGCAGATACGCAGTATTTT. Translating it yields CASSEGADTQYF.

The V and J genes are TRBV6-1 and TRBJ1-5; the match to TRBD1 covers 10 bases. From germline, CDR1 is MNHNS and CDR2 SASEGT. V shed 4 bases, J shed 5 bases, and the junction held 8 bases outside the gene matches. CDR3 length: 16 residues. Here the CDR3 reads CASSAAVGQGYQPQHF. Written as DNA, the CDR3 is TGTGCCAGCAGTGCGGCCGTGGGACAGGGGTATCAGCCCCAGCATTTT.

This clone was seen a handful of times. V gene TRBV6-5 combines with J gene TRBJ2-2; tentative D call: TRBD2 (5 bases). Germline-derived CDR1 and CDR2 are MNHEY and SVGAGI. The CDR3 runs 12 residues. Deletions cut 2 bases from V and 8 bases from J, with 6 bases between. CDR3 protein: CASSYTGGELFF. The CDR3 region has the DNA TGTGCCAGCAGTTACACGGGAGGGGAGCTGTTTTTT.

This chain uses TRBV5-1 with TRBJ2-7; TRBD1 aligns across 8 bases. Germline CDR1 SGHRS, CDR2 YFSETQ. The CDR3 totals 15 residues. Germline trimming cut 3 bases from V and 3 bases from J; bases unmatched to any gene: 8. The CDR3 reads CASSWKTGEVYEQYF. The CDR3 DNA is TGCGCCAGCAGCTGGAAGACAGGGGAAGTCTACGAGCAGTACTTC.

The chain has TRBV7-2 and TRBJ2-2; D unresolved. The CDR3 has 13 amino acids. Trimming took 3 bases from V and 4 from J, leaving 6 bases between them. Germline V gene lookup returns CDR1 SGHTA and CDR2 FQGNSA. The CDR3 region has the DNA TGTGCCAGCAGCTTGATCCGCACCGGGGAGCTGTTTTTT. This encodes CASSLIRTGELFF.

This chain uses TRBV7-6 with TRBJ2-7, with 9 bases identical to TRBD1. CDR3 length equals 15 residues. CDR1 and CDR2 from the germline V gene are SGHVS and FNYEAQ. V gave up 6 bases and J gave up 3 bases; unmatched junction bases: 9. CDR3: CASSQSPGQGYEQYF. In nucleotides, the CDR3 is TGTGCCAGCAGTCAAAGCCCGGGACAGGGCTACGAGCAGTACTTC.

In nucleotides, the CDR3 is TGTGCCTGGAGTGGAGGGGCCGAGCAGTACTTC. It translates to CAWSGGAEQYF. The genes are TRBV30 and TRBJ2-7; D may correspond to TRBD1 or TRBD2 (5 bases each). V was clipped by 1 base and J by 6 bases, with 7 bases between them. The CDR3 is made up of 11 amino acids. Germline values: CDR1 GTSNPN, CDR2 SVGIG (reference sequence). The complete variable domain, with remaining parts taken from reference TRBV30 and TRBJ2-7, reads SQTIHQWPATLVQPVGSPLSLECTVEGTSNPNLYWYRQAAGRGLQLLFYSVGIGQISSEVPQNLSASRPQDRQFILSSKKLLLSDSGFYLCAWSGGAEQYFGPGTRLTVT.

The chain combines TRBV6-5 with TRBJ1-1; unclear D gene. Germline CDR1 is MNHEY and CDR2 is SVGAGI. The CDR3 runs 10 residues. Trimming pared 5 bases from V and 11 bases from J, leaving 9 bases between. CDR3: CASSVPRAFF. The CDR3 nucleotides read TGTGCCAGCAGTGTTCCTCGGGCTTTCTTT.

The chain couples TRBV5-4 to TRBJ1-1; D may be TRBD1 (6 bases). Germline V gives CDR1 SGHNT, CDR2 YYREEE (reference sequence). The V end lost 1 base, the J end lost 1 base, and 14 bases lay between the germline ends. The CDR3 runs 16 residues. CDR3 region: CASSLPLAGANTEAFF. Here the CDR3 DNA reads TGTGCCAGCAGCTTGCCTCTTGCAGGGGCGAACACTGAAGCTTTCTTT.

The genes are TRBV19 and TRBJ2-7; 9 nucleotides line up with TRBD1. CDR3 length: 15 amino acids. J was trimmed by 0 bases and V by 2 bases; bases with no gene match: 2. Germline CDR1 is LNHDA and CDR2 is SQIVND (reference sequence). DNA for the CDR3: TGTGCCAGTAGTATACCGGGACAGGGCTCCTACGAGCAGTACTTC. This sequence encodes CASSIPGQGSYEQYF.

This chain joins TRBV5-6 and TRBJ1-4, with D tentatively TRBD1 (6 bases). From germline, CDR1 is SGHDT and CDR2 YYEEEE. V was cut by 4 bases and J by 6 bases, with 16 bases left in between. The CDR3 is 15 residues long. The CDR3 bases are TGTGCCAGCAGCGAGCGGGGGCCCGGGCATGAAAAACTGTTTTTT. Translated: CASSERGPGHEKLFF.

Remarks on this clone: One end of the junction is discordant with germline, which a read error may explain. The V call is TRBV10-3, the J call TRBJ2-7; no definite D call. CDR1 is ENHRY, CDR2 SYGVKD, per germline. There are 16 residues in the CDR3. CDR3 sequence reads: CASSYSKRPTGGEQYF. Here the CDR3 DNA reads TGTGCCAGCAGTTACTCGAAGCGTCCGACGGGTGGCGAGCAGTACTTC.

This chain links TRBV7-9 with TRBJ2-1; 8 bases are a match to TRBD2. Germline V gene data show CDR1 as SEHNR and CDR2 as FQNEAQ (reference sequence). This CDR3 comprises 17 residues. With 2 bases clipped from V and 8 bases from J, the junction kept 14 bases outside the gene matches. The CDR3 sequence: CASSLRGAGGRLDEQFF. CDR3 coding DNA: TGTGCCAGCAGCTTAAGGGGGGCGGGAGGACGGCTCGATGAGCAGTTCTTC.